This T cell receptor beta chain was captured by sequencing in a study of T-cell reconstitution after alpha-beta-depleted transplantation in children. Construction of the TCRbeta library involved unique molecular identifiers. TCRdb recomputed calls from the PCR reads with MiXCR, one row per CDR3 protein. Counted here are more than 500,000 distinct CDR3 sequences, about an eighth occurring once; the ten biggest clones make up 14%. The CDR3 has 16 amino acids. Per germline, CDR1 LGHDT and CDR2 YNNKEL (reference sequence). The germline V and J ends were trimmed by 1 base and 2 bases, with 11 bases remaining between them.

This clonotype was obtained from a female patient aged 2-15 years who had a stem cell transplant for aplastic anemia, so the T cells may come from the graft donor. The chain employs TRBV3-1 and TRBJ2-2; D not resolved. The sample was PBMCs, mostly from graft donor cells, taken 180 days after TCRalphabeta/CD19-depleted stem cell transplant. The CDR3 DNA is TGTGCCAGCAGCCAAGTTTTTCTGAGTAACACCGGGGAGCTGTTTTTT. As protein: CASSQVFLSNTGELFF. Using reference TRBV3-1 and TRBJ2-2 for the parts outside the CDR3, the full variable domain is DTAVSQTPKYLVTQMGNDKSIKCEQNLGHDTMYWYKQDSKKFLKIMFSYNNKELIINETVPNRFSPKSPDKAHLNLHINSLELGDSAVYFCASSQVFLSNTGELFFGEGSRLTVL.